This T cell receptor beta chain appears in the sequencing data of a study of vaccination and CD4 T cells after COVID-19. Germline V CDR1 and CDR2: SGHRS, YFSETQ. The length of the CDR3 is 15 residues. Trimming stripped 7 bases from V and 4 bases from J, with 20 bases between. The treatment was: approximately nine-day PBMC culture with coronavirus spike peptide pools or control peptides (ViraFEST assay). The assay that was used to sequence DNA from cultured CD4+ T cells was the Oncomine TCR Beta short-read assay. TCRdb redid the calling of the PCR reads with MiXCR, one entry per CDR3 protein. The data contain 3,500 to 5,000 distinct CDR3 sequences, around a fifth of them singletons. Regarding this clonotype: What it binds is unknown.

The sample comprised CD4+ T cells from blood, cultured in vitro. This chain connects TRBV5-1 to TRBJ2-5, with D perhaps TRBD2 (5 bases). The source is a human donor who had recovered from COVID-19. The CDR3 DNA follows: TGCGCCAGCCTAGCCGAATGGAAGGTTCGAGAGACCCAGTACTTC. It yields the protein CASLAEWKVRETQYF.